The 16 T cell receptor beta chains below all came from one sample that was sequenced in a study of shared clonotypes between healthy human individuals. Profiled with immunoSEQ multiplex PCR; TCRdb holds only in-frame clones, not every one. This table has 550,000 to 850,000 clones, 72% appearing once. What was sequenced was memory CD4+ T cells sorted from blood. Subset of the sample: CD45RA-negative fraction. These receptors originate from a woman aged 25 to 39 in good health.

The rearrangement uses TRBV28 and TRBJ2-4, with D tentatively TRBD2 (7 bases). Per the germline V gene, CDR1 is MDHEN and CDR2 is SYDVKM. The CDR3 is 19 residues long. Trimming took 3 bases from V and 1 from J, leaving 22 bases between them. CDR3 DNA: TGTGCCAGCAGTTTTATACAGGGAGGGGGGACCTCGGCCAAAAACATTCAGTACTTC. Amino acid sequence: CASSFIQGGGTSAKNIQYF.

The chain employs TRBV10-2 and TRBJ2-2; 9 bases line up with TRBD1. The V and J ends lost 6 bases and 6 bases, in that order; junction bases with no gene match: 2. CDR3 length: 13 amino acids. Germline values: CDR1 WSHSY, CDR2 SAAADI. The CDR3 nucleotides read TGCGCCAGCAGGGGACAGGGACCCGGGGAGCTGTTTTTT. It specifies CASRGQGPGELFF.

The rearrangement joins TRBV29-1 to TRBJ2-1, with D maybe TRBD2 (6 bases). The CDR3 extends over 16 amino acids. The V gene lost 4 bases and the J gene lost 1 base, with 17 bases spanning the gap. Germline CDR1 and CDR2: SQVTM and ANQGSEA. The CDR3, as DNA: TGCAGCGTTGCCTCGGGGATAGCGGCATCCTACAATGAGCAGTTCTTC. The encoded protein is CSVASGIAASYNEQFF.

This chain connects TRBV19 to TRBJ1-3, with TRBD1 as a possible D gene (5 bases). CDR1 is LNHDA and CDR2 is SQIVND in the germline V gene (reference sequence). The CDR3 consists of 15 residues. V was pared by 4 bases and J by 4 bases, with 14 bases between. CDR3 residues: CASSNWGSGGNTIYF. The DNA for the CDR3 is TGTGCCAGTAGTAATTGGGGCTCGGGAGGAAACACCATATATTTT.

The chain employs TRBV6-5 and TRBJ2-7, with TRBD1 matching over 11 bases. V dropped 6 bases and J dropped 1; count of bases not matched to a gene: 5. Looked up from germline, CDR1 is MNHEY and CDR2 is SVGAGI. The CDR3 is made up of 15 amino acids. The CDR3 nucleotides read TGTGCCAGCAGCCGCAGGGACAGGGGGTCCTACGAGCAGTACTTC. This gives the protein CASSRRDRGSYEQYF.

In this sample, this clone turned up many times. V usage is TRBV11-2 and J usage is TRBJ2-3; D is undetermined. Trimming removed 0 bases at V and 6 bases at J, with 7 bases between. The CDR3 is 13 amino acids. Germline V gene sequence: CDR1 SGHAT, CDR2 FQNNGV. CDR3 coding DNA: TGTGCCAGCAGCTTAGACGAGTTGGATACGCAGTATTTT. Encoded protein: CASSLDELDTQYF.

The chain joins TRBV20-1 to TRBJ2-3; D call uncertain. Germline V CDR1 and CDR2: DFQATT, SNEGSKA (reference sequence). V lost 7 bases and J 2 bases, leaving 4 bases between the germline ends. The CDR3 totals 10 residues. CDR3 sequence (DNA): TGCAGTGTTCCCACAGATACGCAGTATTTT. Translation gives CSVPTDTQYF.

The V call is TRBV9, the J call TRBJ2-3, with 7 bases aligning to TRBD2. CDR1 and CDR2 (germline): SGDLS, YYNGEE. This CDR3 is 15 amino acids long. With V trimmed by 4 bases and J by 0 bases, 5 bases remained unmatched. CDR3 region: CASSLTGGSTDTQYF. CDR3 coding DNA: TGTGCCAGCAGCTTAACGGGGGGTAGCACAGATACGCAGTATTTT.

The CDR3 sequence is CSSRATERTQYF. As DNA, the CDR3 is TGCAGCTCGAGGGCAACGGAGCGTACGCAGTATTTT. The V call is TRBV29-1, the J call TRBJ2-3; tentative D call: TRBD2 (5 bases). The germline CDR1 and CDR2 sequences are SQVTM and ANQGSEA. The CDR3 consists of 12 residues. The V and J ends lost 8 bases and 8 bases respectively, with 17 bases between them.

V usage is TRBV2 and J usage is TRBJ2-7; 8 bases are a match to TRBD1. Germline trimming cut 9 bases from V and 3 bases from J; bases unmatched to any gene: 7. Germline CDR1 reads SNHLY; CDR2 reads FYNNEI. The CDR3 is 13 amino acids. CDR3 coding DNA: TGTGCCAGTACCGGGACAGGACGCTACGAGCAGTACTTC. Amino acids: CASTGTGRYEQYF.

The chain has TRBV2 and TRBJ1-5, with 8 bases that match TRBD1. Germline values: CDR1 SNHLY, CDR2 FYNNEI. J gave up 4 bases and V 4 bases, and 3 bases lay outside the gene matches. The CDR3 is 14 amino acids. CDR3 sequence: CASSGTGKNQPQHF. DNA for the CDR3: TGTGCCAGCAGTGGGACAGGGAAGAATCAGCCCCAGCATTTT.

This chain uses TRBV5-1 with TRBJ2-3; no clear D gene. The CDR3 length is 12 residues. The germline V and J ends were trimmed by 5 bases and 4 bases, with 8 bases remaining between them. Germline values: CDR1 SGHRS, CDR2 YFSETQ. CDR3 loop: CASRMFSDTQYF. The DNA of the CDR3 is TGCGCCAGCAGAATGTTTTCAGATACGCAGTATTTT. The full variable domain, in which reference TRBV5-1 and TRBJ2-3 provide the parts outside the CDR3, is KAGVTQTPRYLIKTRGQQVTLSCSPISGHRSVSWYQQTPGQGLQFLFEYFSETQRNKGNFPGRFSGRQFSNSRSEMNVSTLELGDSALYLCASRMFSDTQYFGPGTRLTVL.

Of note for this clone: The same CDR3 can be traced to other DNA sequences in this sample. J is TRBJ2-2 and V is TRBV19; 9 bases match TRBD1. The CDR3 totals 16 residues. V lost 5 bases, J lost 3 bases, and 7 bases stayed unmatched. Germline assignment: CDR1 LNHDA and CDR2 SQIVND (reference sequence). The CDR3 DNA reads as TGTGCCAGTAGTCCCGGGACAGGGATCGACACCGGGGAGCTGTTTTTT. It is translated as CASSPGTGIDTGELFF. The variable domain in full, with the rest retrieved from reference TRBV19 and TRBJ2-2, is DGGITQSPKYLFRKEGQNVTLSCEQNLNHDAMYWYRQDPGQGLRLIYYSQIVNDFQKGDIAEGYSVSREKKESFPLTVTSAQKNPTAFYLCASSPGTGIDTGELFFGEGSRLTVL.

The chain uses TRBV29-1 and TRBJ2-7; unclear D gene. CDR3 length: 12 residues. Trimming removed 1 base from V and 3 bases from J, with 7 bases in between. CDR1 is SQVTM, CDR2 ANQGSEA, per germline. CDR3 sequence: CSVEVSGYEQYF. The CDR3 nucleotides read TGCAGCGTTGAAGTAAGTGGCTACGAGCAGTACTTC.

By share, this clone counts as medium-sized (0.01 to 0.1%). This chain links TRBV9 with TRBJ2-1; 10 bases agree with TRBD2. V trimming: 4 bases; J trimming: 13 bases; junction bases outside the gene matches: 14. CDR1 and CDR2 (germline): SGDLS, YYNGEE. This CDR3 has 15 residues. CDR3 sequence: CASSRGLAGVSSQFF. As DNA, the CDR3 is TGTGCCAGCAGCCGGGGGCTAGCGGGAGTGAGTAGTCAGTTCTTC.

The CDR3 DNA sequence: TGTGCCAGCTGGACTAGCGGGAGTTTAGACACCGGGGAGCTGTTTTTT. Translated, it gives CASWTSGSLDTGELFF. J is TRBJ2-2 and V is TRBV2, with 13 bases matching TRBD2. This CDR3 contains 16 residues. Trimming removed 8 bases from V and 3 bases from J; junction bases left unmatched: 6. Germline values: CDR1 SNHLY, CDR2 FYNNEI.